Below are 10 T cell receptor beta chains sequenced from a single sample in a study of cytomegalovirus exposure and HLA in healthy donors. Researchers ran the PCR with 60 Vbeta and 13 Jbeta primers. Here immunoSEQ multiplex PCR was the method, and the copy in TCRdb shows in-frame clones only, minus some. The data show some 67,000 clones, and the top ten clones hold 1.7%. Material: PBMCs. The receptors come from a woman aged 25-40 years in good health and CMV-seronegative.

CDR3 bases: TGTGCCACCAGCACTGCGGGGGAAGATACGCAGTATTTT. This sequence encodes CATSTAGEDTQYF. The rearrangement uses TRBV15 and TRBJ2-3, with 7 bases matching TRBD2. The CDR3 has 13 residues. Trimming took 4 bases from V and 5 from J; bases not matched to a gene: 3. Germline CDR1 LNHNV, CDR2 YYDKDF (reference sequence).

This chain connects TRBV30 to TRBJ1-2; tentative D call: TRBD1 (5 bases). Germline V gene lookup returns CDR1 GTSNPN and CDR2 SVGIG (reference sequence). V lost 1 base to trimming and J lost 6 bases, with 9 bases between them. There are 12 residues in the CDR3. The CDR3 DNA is TGTGCCTGGAGTGATCAGGGTCATGGCTACACCTTC. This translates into CAWSDQGHGYTF. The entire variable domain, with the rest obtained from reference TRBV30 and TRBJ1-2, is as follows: SQTIHQWPATLVQPVGSPLSLECTVEGTSNPNLYWYRQAAGRGLQLLFYSVGIGQISSEVPQNLSASRPQDRQFILSSKKLLLSDSGFYLCAWSDQGHGYTFGSGTRLTVV.

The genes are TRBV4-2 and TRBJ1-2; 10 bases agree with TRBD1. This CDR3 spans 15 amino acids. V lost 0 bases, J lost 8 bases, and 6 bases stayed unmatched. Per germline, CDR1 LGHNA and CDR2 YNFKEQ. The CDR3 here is CASSQDIGTGAGYTF. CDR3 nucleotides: TGTGCCAGCAGCCAAGATATAGGGACAGGGGCGGGCTACACCTTC.

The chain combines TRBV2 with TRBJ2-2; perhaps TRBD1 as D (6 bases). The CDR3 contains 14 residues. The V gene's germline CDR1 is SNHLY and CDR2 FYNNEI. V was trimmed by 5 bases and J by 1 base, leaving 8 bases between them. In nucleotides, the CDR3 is TGTGCCAGCAGTCAGGGGAAGAACACCGGGGAGCTGTTTTTT. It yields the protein CASSQGKNTGELFF.

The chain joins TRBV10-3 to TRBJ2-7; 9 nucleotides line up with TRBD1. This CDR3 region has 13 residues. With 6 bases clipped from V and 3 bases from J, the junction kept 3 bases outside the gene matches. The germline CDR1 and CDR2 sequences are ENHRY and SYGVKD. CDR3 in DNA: TGTGCCATCAGCAAGGGACAGGGCTACGAGCAGTACTTC. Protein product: CAISKGQGYEQYF.

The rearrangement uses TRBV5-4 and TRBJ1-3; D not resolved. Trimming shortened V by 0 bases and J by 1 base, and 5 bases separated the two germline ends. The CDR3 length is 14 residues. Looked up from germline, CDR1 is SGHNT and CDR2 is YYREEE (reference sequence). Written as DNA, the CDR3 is TGTGCCAGCAGCTTGGGCAGATCTGGAAACACCATATATTTT. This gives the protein CASSLGRSGNTIYF. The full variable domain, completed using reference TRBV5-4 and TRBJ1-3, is ETGVTQSPTHLIKTRGQQVTLRCSSQSGHNTVSWYQQALGQGPQFIFQYYREEENGRGNFPPRFSGLQFPNYSSELNVNALELDDSALYLCASSLGRSGNTIYFGEGSWLTVV.

CDR3 protein: CASSQPLSGSYEQYF. The CDR3 region has the DNA TGTGCCAGCAGCCAACCCTTATCCGGCTCCTACGAGCAGTACTTC. The chain employs TRBV4-2 and TRBJ2-7; no firm D call. The CDR3 covers 15 residues. V gave up 2 bases and J gave up 0 bases, with 11 bases separating them. In germline, CDR1 is LGHNA, CDR2 YNFKEQ.

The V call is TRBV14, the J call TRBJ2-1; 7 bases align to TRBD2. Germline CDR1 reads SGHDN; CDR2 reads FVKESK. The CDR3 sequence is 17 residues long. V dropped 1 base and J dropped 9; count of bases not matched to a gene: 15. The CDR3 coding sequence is TGTGCCAGCAGCCAAGGAGGAGGGCTAGCGGCTTGGGCTGAGCAGTTCTTC. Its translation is CASSQGGGLAAWAEQFF.

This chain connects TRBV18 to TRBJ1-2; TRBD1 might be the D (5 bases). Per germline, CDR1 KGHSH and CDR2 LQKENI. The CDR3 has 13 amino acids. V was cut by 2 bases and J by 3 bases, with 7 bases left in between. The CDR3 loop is CASSPGGDYGYTF. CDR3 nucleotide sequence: TGTGCCAGCTCACCAGGAGGGGACTATGGCTACACCTTC.

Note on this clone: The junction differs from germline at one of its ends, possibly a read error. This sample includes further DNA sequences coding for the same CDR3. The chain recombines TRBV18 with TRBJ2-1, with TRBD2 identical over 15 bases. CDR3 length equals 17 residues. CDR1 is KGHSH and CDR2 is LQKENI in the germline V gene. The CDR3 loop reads CASSPPGLAGGYNEQFF. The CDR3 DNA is TGTGCCAGCTCACCACCTGGACTAGCGGGAGGGTACAATGAACAGTTCTTC.